The 20 T cell receptor beta chains reported below all come from one sample, sequenced in a study of monozygotic twins with inflammatory bowel disease. TCRdb derives one entry per CDR3 protein from the 5' RACE reads, leaving out DNA. The specimen's table records fewer than 150,000 distinct CDR3 sequences. The material sequenced was blood. The receptors here all came from a human donor with ulcerative colitis or Crohn's disease, or a healthy co-twin of an affected twin (not recorded which).

The chain joins TRBV20-1 to TRBJ1-6; TCRdb indicates TRBD1, and absent DNA this call remains unverified. The CDR3 has 15 residues. Looked up from germline, CDR1 is DFQATT and CDR2 is SNEGSKA (reference sequence). CDR3 protein: CSARSRTGLNSPLHF.

This chain uses TRBV4-2 with TRBJ2-1. Germline V gene data show CDR1 as LGHNA and CDR2 as YNFKEQ. The CDR3 sequence is 16 residues long. This chain's CDR3 is CASSQDRRISYNEQFF.

The chain carries TRBV5-1 and TRBJ1-1; no DNA is available, so the TRBD1 call from TCRdb remains unchecked. Germline V lookup: CDR1 SGHRS, CDR2 YFSETQ. The CDR3 runs to 13 residues. CDR3: CASSPGQGREAFF.

V and J are TRBV11-2 and TRBJ1-2; the TCRdb D gene call, TRBD1, has no DNA to confirm it. The CDR3 has 15 residues. The germline CDR1 and CDR2 sequences are SGHAT and FQNNGV. The CDR3 reads CASSLETGGFYGYTF.

This chain uses TRBV4-3 with TRBJ2-1; TCRdb returns TRBD1, unconfirmable since there is no DNA. Germline CDR1 and CDR2: LGHNA and YSLEER. This CDR3 comprises 17 residues. CDR3 sequence reads: CASSQDTGDSHYNEQFF.

The chain has TRBV10-2 and TRBJ2-5. Germline V lookup: CDR1 WSHSY, CDR2 SAAADI. There are 13 residues in the CDR3. CDR3 loop: CASSDPGHRDQYF.

V usage is TRBV27 and J usage is TRBJ1-5; the D call from TCRdb, TRBD1, cannot be confirmed without DNA. The CDR3 length is 19 residues. Germline lookup yields CDR1 MNHEY and CDR2 SMNVEV (reference sequence). This chain's CDR3 is CASKTKGDQYEESNQPQHF.

This CDR3 is CASSFEGNGYTF. The chain recombines TRBV6-2 or TRBV6-3 with TRBJ1-2. There are 12 residues in the CDR3. The germline V gene encodes CDR1 MNHEY and CDR2 SVGEGT.

The chain recombines TRBV5-1 with TRBJ2-1. CDR1 is SGHRS and CDR2 is YFSETQ in the germline V gene. The CDR3 has 11 amino acids. The CDR3: CASRTIDEQFF.

This chain links TRBV4-1 with TRBJ1-2; TCRdb reports TRBD1, a call that lacks DNA to check it against. The CDR3 spans 13 residues. Germline values: CDR1 MGHRA, CDR2 YSYEKL. CDR3 in amino acids: CASSRDRAHGYTF.

This chain links TRBV25-1 with TRBJ2-7. The CDR3 has 15 residues. CDR1 is MGHDK and CDR2 is SYGVNS in the germline V gene. The CDR3 region is CASSESAGYFYEQYF.

The rearrangement joins TRBV6-5 to TRBJ2-4; with no DNA, the TCRdb D assignment of TRBD1 cannot be verified. Germline CDR1 MNHEY, CDR2 SVGAGI. The CDR3 spans 16 residues. CDR3 sequence reads: CASSYSAGWGKNIQYF.

CDR3 sequence: CASSRTASNTGELFF. The chain employs TRBV7-2 and TRBJ2-2; the TCRdb call, TRBD1, lacks DNA for checking. Germline V gene lookup returns CDR1 SGHTA and CDR2 FQGNSA. The CDR3 loop spans 15 amino acids.

CDR3 loop: CASSPVPGEGTDTQYF. The V call is TRBV18, the J call TRBJ2-3; the TCRdb D gene call, TRBD1, has no DNA to confirm it. CDR1 is KGHSH, CDR2 LQKENI, per germline. The CDR3 runs to 16 residues.

V is TRBV7-3 and J is TRBJ2-1; as DNA is missing, the TRBD1 call by TCRdb cannot be tested. The germline V gene encodes CDR1 SGHTA and CDR2 FQGTGA. This CDR3 spans 14 amino acids. The CDR3 loop is CASSVTGEDNEQFF.

The V call is TRBV11-2, the J call TRBJ2-1. CDR3 size: 18 residues. CDR1 is SGHAT and CDR2 is FQNNGV in the germline V gene. CDR3: CASSLVNRGGSSYNEQFF.

The chain is built from TRBV20-1 and TRBJ2-1; as DNA is missing, the TRBD1 call by TCRdb cannot be tested. Germline V gene lookup returns CDR1 DFQATT and CDR2 SNEGSKA (reference sequence). The CDR3 runs 15 residues. The CDR3 region is CSAILPRQGWNEQFF.

The CDR3 sequence: CASSQDFASLNYGYTF. The V and J genes are TRBV4-3 and TRBJ1-2. CDR3 size: 16 residues. The V gene's germline CDR1 is LGHNA and CDR2 YSLEER.

This chain links TRBV7-2 with TRBJ2-7; TCRdb lists TRBD2, though no DNA is available to test this call. This CDR3 region has 14 residues. Per the germline V gene, CDR1 is SGHTA and CDR2 is FQGNSA. CDR3: CASSVTSGVVEQYF.

The chain uses TRBV5-8 and TRBJ2-5; TCRdb names TRBD2, which stays unverified in the absence of DNA. The CDR3 is 17 amino acids. Per germline, CDR1 SGHTS and CDR2 YDEGEE. The CDR3 region is CASSPGTSGGQRETQYF.